Listed below are T cell receptor beta chains from one sample, sequenced in a study of blood T cell repertoires in COVID-19. TCRdb's table, derived via immunoSEQ multiplex PCR, lists solely in-frame clones and lacks some. The sample shows 90,000 or so clones, approximately 70% of them seen only once. The sample taken for sequencing was peripheral blood. Receptors originate from a woman aged 60-75 years in a cohort sampled during active or convalescent COVID-19. Each CDR3 is given with its conserved first and last residue.

V gene: TRBV15; J gene: TRBJ2-1; CDR3 protein: CATSRTGSISEQFF
V gene: TRBV13; J gene: TRBJ2-7; CDR3 protein: CASSLGNREAEQYF
V gene: TRBV5-4; J gene: TRBJ2-7; CDR3 protein: CASSKGAGGVYEQYF
V gene: TRBV19; J gene: TRBJ1-4; CDR3 protein: CASRGERGTAVNEKLFF
V gene: TRBV7-8; J gene: TRBJ2-7; CDR3 protein: CASSSLTGDAYEQYF
V gene: TRBV27; J gene: TRBJ1-2; CDR3 protein: CASSLESNYGYTF
V gene: TRBV19; J gene: TRBJ1-5; CDR3 protein: CASSMGGGIQPQHF
V gene: TRBV11-2; J gene: TRBJ2-3; CDR3 protein: CASSLFQRGDTQYF
V gene: TRBV7-3; J gene: TRBJ2-3; CDR3 protein: CASSSNLADTQYF
V gene: TRBV5-1; J gene: TRBJ2-2; CDR3 protein: CASRKSGTENTGELFF
V gene: TRBV19; J gene: TRBJ2-3; CDR3 protein: CASSPRGRGLGTDTQYF
V gene: TRBV4-2; J gene: TRBJ2-7; CDR3 protein: CASSQTGQGYEQYF
V gene: TRBV10-3; J gene: TRBJ1-5; CDR3 protein: CAISTGVGEPQHF
V gene: TRBV7-9; J gene: TRBJ2-1; CDR3 protein: CASSFGGTYNEQFF
V gene: TRBV19; J gene: TRBJ1-2; CDR3 protein: CASSIAQGNYGYTF
V gene: TRBV2; J gene: TRBJ1-1; CDR3 protein: CASSREGKAEAFF